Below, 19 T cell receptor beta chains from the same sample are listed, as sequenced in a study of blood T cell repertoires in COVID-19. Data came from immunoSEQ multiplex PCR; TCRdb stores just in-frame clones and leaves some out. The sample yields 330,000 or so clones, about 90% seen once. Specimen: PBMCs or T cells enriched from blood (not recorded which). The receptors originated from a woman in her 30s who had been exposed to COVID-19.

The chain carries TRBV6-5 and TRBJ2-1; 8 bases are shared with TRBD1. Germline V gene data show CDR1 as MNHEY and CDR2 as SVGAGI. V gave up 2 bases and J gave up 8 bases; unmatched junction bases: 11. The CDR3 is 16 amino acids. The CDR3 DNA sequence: TGTGCCAGCAGTTACGCTCAGGGGGCAGGAGGCGATGAGCAGTTCTTC. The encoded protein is CASSYAQGAGGDEQFF.

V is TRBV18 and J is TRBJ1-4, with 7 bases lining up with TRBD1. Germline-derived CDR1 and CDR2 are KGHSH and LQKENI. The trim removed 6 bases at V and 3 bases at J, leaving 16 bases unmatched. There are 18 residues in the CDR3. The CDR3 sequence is CASSFLDRERRPNEKLFF. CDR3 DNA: TGTGCCAGCTCGTTTCTTGACAGGGAGAGGAGGCCTAATGAAAAACTGTTTTTT.

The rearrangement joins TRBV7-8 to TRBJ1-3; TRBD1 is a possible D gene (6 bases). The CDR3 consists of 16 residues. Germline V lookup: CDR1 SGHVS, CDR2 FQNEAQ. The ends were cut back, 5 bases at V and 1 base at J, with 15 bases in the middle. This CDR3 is CASSLNRGASGNTIYF. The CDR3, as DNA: TGTGCCAGCAGCCTAAATCGGGGGGCATCTGGAAACACCATATATTTT.

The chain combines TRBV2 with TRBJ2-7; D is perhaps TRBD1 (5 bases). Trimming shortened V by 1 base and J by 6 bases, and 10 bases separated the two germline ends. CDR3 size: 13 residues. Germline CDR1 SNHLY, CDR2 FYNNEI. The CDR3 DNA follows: TGTGCCAGCAGTGAAGTTTGGGGCGGCGAGCAGTACTTC. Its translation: CASSEVWGGEQYF.

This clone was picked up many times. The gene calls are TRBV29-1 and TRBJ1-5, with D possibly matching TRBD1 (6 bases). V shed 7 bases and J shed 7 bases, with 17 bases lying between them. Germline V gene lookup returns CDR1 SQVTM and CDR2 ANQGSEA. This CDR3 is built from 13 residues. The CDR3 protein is CSARNREGQPQHF. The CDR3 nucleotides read TGCAGCGCCAGGAACAGGGAAGGGCAGCCCCAGCATTTT.

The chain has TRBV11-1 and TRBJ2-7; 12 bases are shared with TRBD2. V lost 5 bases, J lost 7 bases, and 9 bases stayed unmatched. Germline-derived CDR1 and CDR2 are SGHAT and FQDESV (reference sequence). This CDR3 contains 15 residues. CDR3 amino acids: CASSTRLAGAGEQYF. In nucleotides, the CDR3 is TGTGCCAGCAGCACCCGACTAGCGGGAGCGGGGGAGCAGTACTTC.

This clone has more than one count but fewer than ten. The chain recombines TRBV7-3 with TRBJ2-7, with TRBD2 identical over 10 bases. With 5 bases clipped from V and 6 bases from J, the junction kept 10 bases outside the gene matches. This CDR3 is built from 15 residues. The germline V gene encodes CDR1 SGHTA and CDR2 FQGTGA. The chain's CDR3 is CASSPWASGGGEQYF. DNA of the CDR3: TGTGCCAGCAGCCCCTGGGCTAGCGGGGGTGGCGAGCAGTACTTC.

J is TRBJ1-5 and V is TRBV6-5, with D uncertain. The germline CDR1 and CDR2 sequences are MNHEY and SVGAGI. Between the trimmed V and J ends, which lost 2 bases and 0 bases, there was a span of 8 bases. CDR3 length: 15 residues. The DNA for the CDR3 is TGTGCCAGCAGTTACGGACGGGATAGCAATCAGCCCCAGCATTTT. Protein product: CASSYGRDSNQPQHF.

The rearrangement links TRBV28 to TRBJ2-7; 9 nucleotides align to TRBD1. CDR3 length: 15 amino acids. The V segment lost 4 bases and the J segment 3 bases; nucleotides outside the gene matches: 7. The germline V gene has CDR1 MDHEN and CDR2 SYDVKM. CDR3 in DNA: TGTGCCAGCAGTTCCCGGGACAGGGTATTCTACGAGCAGTACTTC. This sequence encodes CASSSRDRVFYEQYF.

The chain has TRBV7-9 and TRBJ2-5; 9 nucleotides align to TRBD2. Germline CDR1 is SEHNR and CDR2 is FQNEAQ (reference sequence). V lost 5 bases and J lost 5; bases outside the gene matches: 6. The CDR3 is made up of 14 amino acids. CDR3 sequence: CASSGSGSRETQYF. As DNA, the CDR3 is TGTGCCAGCAGCGGTAGCGGGAGCCGGGAGACCCAGTACTTC.

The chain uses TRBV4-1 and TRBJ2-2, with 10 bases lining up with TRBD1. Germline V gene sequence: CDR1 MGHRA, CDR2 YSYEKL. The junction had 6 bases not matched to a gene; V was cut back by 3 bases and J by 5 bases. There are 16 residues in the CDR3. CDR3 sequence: CASSQPPGQGTGELFF. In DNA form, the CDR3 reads TGCGCCAGCAGCCAGCCGCCGGGACAGGGGACCGGGGAGCTGTTTTTT.

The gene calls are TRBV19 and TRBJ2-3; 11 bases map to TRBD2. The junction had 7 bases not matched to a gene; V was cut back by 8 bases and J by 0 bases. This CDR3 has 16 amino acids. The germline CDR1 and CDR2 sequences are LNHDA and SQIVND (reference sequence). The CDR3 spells CASLAGGRGSTDTQYF. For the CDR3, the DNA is TGTGCCAGTTTAGCGGGAGGGAGAGGTAGCACAGATACGCAGTATTTT.

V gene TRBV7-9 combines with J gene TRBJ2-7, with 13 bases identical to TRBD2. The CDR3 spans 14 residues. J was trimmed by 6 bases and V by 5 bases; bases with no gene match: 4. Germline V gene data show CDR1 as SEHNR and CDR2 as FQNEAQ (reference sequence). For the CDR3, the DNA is TGTGCCAGCAGCGGAAGGACTAGCGGGAGCGAGCAGTACTTC. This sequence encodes CASSGRTSGSEQYF.

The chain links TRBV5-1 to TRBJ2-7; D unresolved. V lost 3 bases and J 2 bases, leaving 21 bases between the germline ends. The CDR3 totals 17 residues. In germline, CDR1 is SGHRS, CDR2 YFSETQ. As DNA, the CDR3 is TGCGCCAGCAGCTCTACCGTGGGTTGGCCAGGTGCCTACGAGCAGTACTTC. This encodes CASSSTVGWPGAYEQYF.

The CDR3, as DNA: TGTGCCAGCAGCCCCCTCCGGGGATCAGGGGCCAACGTCCTGACTTTC. It is translated as CASSPLRGSGANVLTF. V usage is TRBV7-2 and J usage is TRBJ2-6; TRBD2 might be the D (5 bases). V was cut by 5 bases and J by 4 bases, with 15 bases left in between. CDR3 length: 16 residues. Germline CDR1 and CDR2: SGHTA and FQGNSA.

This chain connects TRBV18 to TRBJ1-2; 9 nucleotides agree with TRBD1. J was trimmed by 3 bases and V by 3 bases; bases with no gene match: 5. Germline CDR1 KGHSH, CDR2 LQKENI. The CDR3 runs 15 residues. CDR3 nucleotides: TGTGCCAGCTCACCTGGGACAGGGTCCGACTATGGCTACACCTTC. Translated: CASSPGTGSDYGYTF.

The CDR3 loop reads CASSPLGGDYEQYF. CDR3 DNA sequence: TGTGCCAGCAGTCCGCTCGGCGGGGACTACGAGCAGTACTTC. This chain joins TRBV27 and TRBJ2-7, with D perhaps TRBD2 (6 bases). The CDR3 sequence is 14 residues long. CDR1 and CDR2 from the germline V gene are MNHEY and SMNVEV (reference sequence). V gave up 5 bases and J gave up 3 bases, with 14 bases separating them.

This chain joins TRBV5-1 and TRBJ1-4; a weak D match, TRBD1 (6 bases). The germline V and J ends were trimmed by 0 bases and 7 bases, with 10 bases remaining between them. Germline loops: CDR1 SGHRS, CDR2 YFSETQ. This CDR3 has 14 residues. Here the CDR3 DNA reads TGCGCCAGCAGCTTGGGAGGGGGATCTGAAAAACTGTTTTTT. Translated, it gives CASSLGGGSEKLFF.

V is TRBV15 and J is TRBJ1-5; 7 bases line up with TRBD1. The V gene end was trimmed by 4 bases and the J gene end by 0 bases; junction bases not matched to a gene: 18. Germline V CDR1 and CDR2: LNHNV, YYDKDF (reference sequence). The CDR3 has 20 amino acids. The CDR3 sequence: CATSTTLKQGIPYSNQPQHF. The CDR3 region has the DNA TGTGCCACCAGCACGACCTTAAAACAGGGGATCCCTTATAGCAATCAGCCCCAGCATTTT.